This T cell receptor beta chain was captured in a study of technical replicates of blood from a handful of donors. Only in-frame clones appear in the TCRdb table, and some are missing; sequencing was by immunoSEQ multiplex PCR. The sample includes around 79,000 clones, approximately 94% of them seen just once. With 6 bases clipped from V and 1 base from J, the junction kept 0 bases outside the gene matches. The CDR3 is 13 residues long. Germline values: CDR1 MNHNY, CDR2 SVGAGI (reference sequence). V usage is TRBV6-6 and J usage is TRBJ2-3; 8 nucleotides match TRBD2. Sequenced sample: T cells isolated from PBMCs. The receptor's source is a human donor in good health. The CDR3 DNA reads TGTGCCAGCAGGCGGGAGGGCACAGATACGCAGTATTTT. As protein: CASRREGTDTQYF.